This T cell receptor beta chain is from a study of tumor-infiltrating lymphocytes in oesophageal squamous cell carcinoma. V was shortened by 3 bases and J by 3 bases, with 3 bases between the two germline ends. The CDR3 runs 11 residues. This clonotype was found a few times. TCRdb re-called the PCR reads through MiXCR, storing one row per CDR3 protein. The data show about 12,000 distinct CDR3 sequences, with 55% to 70% seen just once and approximately 29% held by the top ten. The rearrangement links TRBV12-3 or TRBV12-4 to TRBJ2-7; D remains ambiguous. Sample: esophageal tumor tissue. This clonotype was sampled from a female donor with esophageal squamous cell carcinoma. The DNA for the CDR3 is TGTGCCAGCAGTTTCGGCTACGAGCAGTACTTC. Residues: CASSFGYEQYF.